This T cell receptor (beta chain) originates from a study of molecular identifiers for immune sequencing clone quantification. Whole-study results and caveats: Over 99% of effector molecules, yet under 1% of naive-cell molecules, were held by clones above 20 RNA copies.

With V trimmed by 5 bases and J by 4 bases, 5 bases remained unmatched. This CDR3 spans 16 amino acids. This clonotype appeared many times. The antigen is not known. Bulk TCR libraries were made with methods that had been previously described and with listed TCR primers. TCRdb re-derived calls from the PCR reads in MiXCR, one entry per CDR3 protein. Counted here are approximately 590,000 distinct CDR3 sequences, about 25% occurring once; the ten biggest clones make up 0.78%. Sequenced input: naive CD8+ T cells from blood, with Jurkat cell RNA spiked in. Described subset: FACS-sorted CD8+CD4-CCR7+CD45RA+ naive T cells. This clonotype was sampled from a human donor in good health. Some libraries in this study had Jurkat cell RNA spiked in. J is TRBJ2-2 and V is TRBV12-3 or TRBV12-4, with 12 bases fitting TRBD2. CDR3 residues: CASSPQLAGGTGELFF. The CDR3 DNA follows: TGTGCCAGCAGTCCCCAACTAGCGGGGGGCACCGGGGAGCTGTTTTTT.